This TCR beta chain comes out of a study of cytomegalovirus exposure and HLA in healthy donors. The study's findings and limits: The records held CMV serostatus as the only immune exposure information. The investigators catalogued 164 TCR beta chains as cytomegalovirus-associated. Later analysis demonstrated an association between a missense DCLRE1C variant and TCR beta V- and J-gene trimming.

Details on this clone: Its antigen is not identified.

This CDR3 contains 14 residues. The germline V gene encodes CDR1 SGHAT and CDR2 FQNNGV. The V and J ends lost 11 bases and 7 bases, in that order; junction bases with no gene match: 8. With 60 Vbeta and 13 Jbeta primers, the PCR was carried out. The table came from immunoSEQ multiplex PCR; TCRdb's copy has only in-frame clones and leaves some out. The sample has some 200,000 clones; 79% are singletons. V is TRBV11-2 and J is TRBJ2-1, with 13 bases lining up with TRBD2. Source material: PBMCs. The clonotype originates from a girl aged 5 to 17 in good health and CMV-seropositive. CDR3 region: CACGTSGAWNEQFF. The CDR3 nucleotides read TGTGCCTGTGGGACTAGCGGGGCCTGGAATGAGCAGTTCTTC.